These T cell receptor beta chains were read from a single sample in a study of shared clonotypes between healthy human individuals. Assay: immunoSEQ multiplex PCR; the TCRdb copy retains only in-frame clones and omits some. The sample has some 660,000 clones; roughly 72% are singletons. Sequenced material: memory CD4+ T cells sorted from blood. The receptors come from a woman aged 30 to 39 in good health. CDR3s include the opening cysteine and the closing phenylalanine or tryptophan. The D gene is left open where the match is weak. Rows give clone size only sometimes, using once, few, many, or a class for an expanded clone.

d_gene	abundance	v_gene	j_gene	CDR3aa	CDR3nt
.	.	TRBV6-6	TRBJ1-5	CASSNRPDQPQHF	TGTGCCAGCAGTAATCGGCCAGATCAGCCCCAGCATTTT
.	.	TRBV10-3	TRBJ2-7	CAISEYGWGEQYF	TGTGCCATCAGTGAGTACGGTTGGGGGGAGCAGTACTTC
.	.	TRBV9	TRBJ2-7	CASSVDLTGPPRQYF	TGTGCCAGCAGCGTAGACCTCACGGGCCCACCGCGGCAGTACTTC
.	.	TRBV7-8	TRBJ2-2	CASSPRLGGTDTGELFF	TGTGCCAGCAGCCCCCGTCTGGGGGGGACAGACACCGGGGAGCTGTTTTTT
TRBD1	.	TRBV7-9	TRBJ1-1	CASSLEDRFLPWFGAFF	TGTGCCAGCAGCTTAGAGGACAGGTTCCTCCCATGGTTCGGAGCTTTCTTT
.	many	TRBV2	TRBJ1-5	CASSIRVNQPQHF	TGTGCCAGCAGTATCAGGGTCAATCAGCCCCAGCATTTT
TRBD2	.	TRBV11-2	TRBJ2-1	CASSSGLARGSYNEQFF	TGTGCCAGCAGCTCGGGACTAGCGAGGGGCTCCTACAATGAGCAGTTCTTC
TRBD2	.	TRBV5-6	TRBJ2-7	CASSYWTSRALGYF	TGTGCCAGCAGCTACTGGACTAGTCGAGCGCTTGGGTACTTC
TRBD1	.	TRBV29-1	TRBJ1-2	CSAVPGQGAQANYGYTF	TGCAGCGCAGTCCCGGGACAGGGGGCCCAAGCTAACTATGGCTACACCTTC
TRBD2	once	TRBV20-1	TRBJ2-1	CSAQREYEQFF	TGCAGTGCTCAGCGGGAGTATGAGCAGTTCTTC
.	few	TRBV2	TRBJ2-7	CASRVQGPSSYEQYF	TGTGCCAGCAGGGTCCAGGGACCGAGCTCCTACGAGCAGTACTTC
.	.	TRBV5-1	TRBJ2-1	CASSLGGPYNEQFF	TGCGCCAGCAGCTTGGGGGGACCCTACAATGAGCAGTTCTTC
TRBD2	.	TRBV29-1	TRBJ2-7	CSVGASGRYEQYF	TGCAGCGTTGGGGCTAGCGGGAGGTACGAGCAGTACTTC
.	.	TRBV5-1	TRBJ2-7	CASSERLGNYEQYF	TGCGCCAGCAGCGAAAGACTCGGAAACTACGAGCAGTACTTC
TRBD1	few	TRBV19	TRBJ1-5	CASRPGQGVWNQPQHF	TGTGCCAGTAGACCGGGACAGGGGGTTTGGAATCAGCCCCAGCATTTT
.	.	TRBV5-6	TRBJ2-1	CAGGLGNEQFF	TGTGCTGGGGGTTTGGGCAATGAGCAGTTCTTC
TRBD2	.	TRBV6-5	TRBJ2-7	CASSYIWGTTLGEQYF	TGTGCCAGCAGTTACATTTGGGGGACTACCTTAGGTGAGCAGTACTTC
.	.	TRBV28	TRBJ1-4	CASSWGQGEKLFF	TGTGCCAGCAGTTGGGGGCAAGGTGAAAAACTGTTTTTT
.	many	TRBV28	TRBJ1-5	CASNWMNQPQHF	TGTGCCAGCAACTGGATGAATCAGCCCCAGCATTTT
.	once	TRBV5-1	TRBJ2-4	CASSLGDPKQNIQYF	TGCGCCAGCAGCTTGGGGGACCCAAAGCAAAACATTCAGTACTTC
TRBD1	.	TRBV6-6	TRBJ2-7	CASSGPGQKEQYF	TGTGCCAGCAGTGGGCCGGGACAGAAGGAGCAGTACTTC
TRBD2	.	TRBV5-1	TRBJ2-3	CASFREEGTDTQYF	TGCGCCAGCTTTCGGGAGGAGGGCACAGATACGCAGTATTTT
.	.	TRBV30	TRBJ2-7	CAWSASAWEQYF	TGTGCCTGGAGTGCCTCCGCCTGGGAGCAGTACTTC
.	.	TRBV10-3	TRBJ1-3	CAISESGGGSSGNTIYF	TGTGCCATCAGTGAGTCTGGTGGGGGGAGCTCTGGAAACACCATATATTTT
.	.	TRBV28	TRBJ2-7	CASSLLGAYYEQYF	TGTGCCAGCAGTTTACTCGGGGCTTACTACGAGCAGTACTTC
.	.	TRBV18	TRBJ2-3	CASSLQLRETQYF	TGTGCCAGCTCGCTCCAACTCAGGGAAACGCAGTATTTT
.	.	TRBV12-1	TRBJ1-2	CASSDKGYTF	TGTGCCAGCAGCGACAAGGGCTACACCTTC
.	.	TRBV7-9	TRBJ1-4	CASSVNEKLFF	TGTGCCAGCAGCGTCAATGAAAAACTGTTTTTT
.	once	TRBV5-1	TRBJ2-3	CASSLDSSTDTQYF	TGCGCCAGCAGCTTGGACAGTAGCACAGATACGCAGTATTTT
TRBD2	.	TRBV14	TRBJ2-5	CASSLAGGKRETQYF	TGTGCCAGCAGCTTAGCGGGAGGAAAGCGAGAGACCCAGTACTTC
.	.	TRBV15	TRBJ2-1	CATSRDRISYNEQFF	TGTGCCACCAGCAGAGATCGAATCTCCTACAATGAGCAGTTCTTC
.	.	TRBV7-9	TRBJ1-3	CASSLQTGHSGNTIYF	TGTGCCAGCAGCTTGCAAACAGGGCACTCTGGAAACACCATATATTTT
TRBD2	.	TRBV27	TRBJ2-2	CASLGLLGRAARTGELFF	TGTGCCAGCTTGGGTCTTCTCGGGAGGGCTGCCCGGACCGGGGAGCTGTTTTTT
TRBD1	.	TRBV19	TRBJ2-2	CASSDTGDSYRELFF	TGTGCCAGTAGTGACACCGGGGACAGCTACCGGGAGCTGTTTTTT
TRBD2	.	TRBV4-1	TRBJ2-1	CASSHPTGTSGSKNEQFF	TGCGCCAGCAGCCACCCAACCGGGACTAGCGGGAGTAAAAATGAGCAGTTCTTC
.	.	TRBV7-2	TRBJ2-1	CASSSSVLVNYNEQFF	TGTGCCAGCAGCTCAAGCGTACTAGTGAACTACAATGAGCAGTTCTTC
.	.	TRBV7-9	TRBJ2-1	CASSLSGSSYNEQFF	TGTGCCAGCAGCTTGTCGGGAAGCTCCTACAATGAGCAGTTCTTC
TRBD1	once	TRBV16	TRBJ1-6	CASSQTGDVSPLHF	TGTGCCAGCAGCCAAACAGGGGATGTTTCACCCCTCCACTTT
TRBD1	.	TRBV11-2	TRBJ2-7	CASSFSGDSSYEQYF	TGTGCCAGCAGCTTTTCAGGGGACAGCTCCTACGAGCAGTACTTC
TRBD1	.	TRBV11-2	TRBJ2-5	CASSWERGQMYF	TGTGCCAGCAGCTGGGAGAGGGGGCAGATGTACTTC
.	few	TRBV19	TRBJ2-4	CASSIGQQAAIQYF	TGTGCCAGTAGTATAGGCCAGCAAGCAGCCATTCAGTACTTC
TRBD2	.	TRBV28	TRBJ2-3	CASSDIWRAGVTQYTQYF	TGTGCCAGCAGTGATATTTGGCGAGCGGGAGTAACACAGTATACGCAGTATTTT
TRBD1	medium-sized	TRBV7-2	TRBJ2-2	CASISTGTGHTGELFF	TGTGCCAGCATCTCGACCGGGACAGGGCACACCGGGGAGCTGTTTTTT
.	.	TRBV5-4	TRBJ2-7	CASSTKDSLSYEQYF	TGTGCCAGCAGCACAAAAGACTCATTATCCTACGAGCAGTACTTC
TRBD1	.	TRBV11-2	TRBJ1-1	CASSPRTGGNTEAFF	TGTGCCAGCAGCCCGAGGACAGGGGGGAACACTGAAGCTTTCTTT
.	once	TRBV19	TRBJ1-2	CASSRAEDYGYTF	TGTGCCAGTAGTAGGGCCGAAGACTATGGCTACACCTTC
TRBD1	.	TRBV7-8	TRBJ1-1	CASSHRDRGATEAFF	TGTGCCAGCAGCCATCGGGACAGGGGGGCCACTGAAGCTTTCTTT
TRBD2	.	TRBV9	TRBJ2-1	CASSVATSGYNEQFF	TGTGCCAGCAGCGTAGCGACTAGCGGATACAATGAGCAGTTCTTC
.	.	TRBV19	TRBJ1-2	CASSTDTYGYTF	TGTGCCAGTAGTACAGACACCTATGGCTACACCTTC